These T cell receptor beta chains were read from a single sample in a study of blood T cell repertoires in COVID-19. Method: immunoSEQ multiplex PCR; TCRdb's copy keeps in-frame clones and lacks some. This table holds around 250,000 clones, 86% found once. Specimen: peripheral blood. The receptors stem from a middle-aged man with active or convalescent COVID-19. CDR3s include the opening cysteine and the closing phenylalanine or tryptophan. A D gene is named only where the DNA matches it firmly. Not all rows give a size; the values are once, few, many and, for expanded clones, a class.

v_gene,abundance,d_gene,len,j_gene,CDR3aa,CDR3nt
TRBV7-9,-,TRBD2,15,TRBJ2-5,CASSQHGGAGETQYF,TGTGCCAGCAGCCAGCACGGGGGGGCCGGGGAGACCCAGTACTTC
TRBV6-5,-,-,16,TRBJ1-4,CASSSEDRPTNEKLFF,TGTGCCAGCAGTTCCGAAGACAGACCAACTAATGAAAAACTGTTTTTT
TRBV10-3,-,-,13,TRBJ2-5,CAISPGQQETQYF,TGTGCCATCAGCCCCGGACAGCAAGAGACCCAGTACTTC
TRBV12-5,-,TRBD2,15,TRBJ2-7,CASGARELAGLEQYF,TGTGCTAGTGGCGCGCGGGAACTAGCGGGACTCGAGCAGTACTTC
TRBV7-2,few,TRBD2,15,TRBJ2-3,CASSLRVAGPDTQYF,TGTGCCAGCAGCCTCCGAGTAGCGGGGCCAGATACGCAGTATTTT
TRBV5-1,-,TRBD1,15,TRBJ1-5,CASSDGTGDGQPQHF,TGCGCCAGCAGCGACGGGACAGGGGACGGACAGCCCCAGCATTTT
TRBV14,-,-,14,TRBJ1-2,CASSADSFFYGYTF,TGTGCCAGCAGCGCGGACAGTTTCTTCTATGGCTACACCTTC
TRBV6-5,-,-,13,TRBJ2-5,CASSQQTQETQYF,TGTGCCAGCAGTCAACAGACACAAGAGACCCAGTACTTC
TRBV19,-,TRBD1,17,TRBJ2-1,CASSIALPGQGTGEQFF,TGTGCCAGTAGTATAGCCCTACCGGGACAGGGGACTGGTGAGCAGTTCTTC
TRBV9,-,-,14,TRBJ2-5,CASSVKGFGETQYF,TGTGCCAGCAGCGTAAAGGGGTTTGGAGAGACCCAGTACTTC
TRBV5-6,few,TRBD1,11,TRBJ1-6,CASSHRGTLHF,TGTGCCAGCAGCCACAGGGGCACCCTCCACTTT
TRBV5-5,-,-,14,TRBJ1-2,CASSPQGQNYGYTF,TGTGCCAGCAGCCCCCAGGGGCAGAACTATGGCTACACCTTC
TRBV19,-,TRBD2,17,TRBJ2-2,CASSKPKAAGDTGELFF,TGTGCCAGTAGTAAGCCCAAGGCAGCGGGAGATACCGGGGAGCTGTTTTTT
TRBV19,-,-,15,TRBJ2-7,CASSIGWGSSYEQYF,TGTGCCAGTAGTATCGGGTGGGGCAGCTCCTACGAGCAGTACTTC
TRBV9,-,-,13,TRBJ1-1,CASSGAVNTEAFF,TGTGCCAGCAGCGGGGCTGTGAACACTGAAGCTTTCTTT
TRBV7-9,-,-,14,TRBJ2-5,CASSPGAEQETQYF,TGTGCCAGCAGCCCAGGGGCGGAACAAGAGACCCAGTACTTC
TRBV5-1,-,-,14,TRBJ2-7,CASSSNPGNYEQYF,TGCGCCAGCAGCTCGAATCCGGGTAACTACGAGCAGTACTTC
TRBV7-9,-,TRBD2,17,TRBJ2-3,CASSFGTSGGPRATQYF,TGTGCCAGCAGCTTTGGGACTAGCGGGGGGCCACGTGCTACGCAGTATTTT
TRBV11-2,-,-,13,TRBJ2-3,CASSGLWADTQYF,TGTGCCAGCAGCGGACTTTGGGCAGATACGCAGTATTTT
TRBV3-1/TRBV3-2,-,TRBD1,14,TRBJ2-5,CASSQGRGQETQYF,TGTGCCAGCAGCCAAGGCAGGGGGCAAGAGACCCAGTACTTC
TRBV11-1,few,TRBD1,15,TRBJ1-1,CASRDSGTGNLGAFF,TGTGCCAGCAGAGACTCCGGGACAGGGAACTTAGGAGCTTTCTTT
TRBV30,few,-,15,TRBJ1-6,CAWRGSRTLNSPLHF,TGTGCCTGGAGGGGCAGTCGGACACTTAATTCACCCCTCCACTTT
TRBV10-2,few,-,14,TRBJ1-4,CASRQGGTNEKLFF,TGCGCCAGCCGTCAGGGTGGGACTAATGAAAAACTGTTTTTT
TRBV5-4,-,-,15,TRBJ2-4,CASSLDSGAKNIQYF,TGTGCCAGCAGCTTGGACAGCGGAGCCAAAAACATTCAGTACTTC
TRBV28,-,-,15,TRBJ2-2,CASTLPLGGTGELFF,TGTGCCAGCACCCTCCCCTTGGGGGGCACCGGGGAGCTGTTTTTT
TRBV11-2,-,-,15,TRBJ2-1,CASSSDTSSYNEQFF,TGTGCCAGCAGCTCCGATACAAGCTCCTACAATGAGCAGTTCTTC
TRBV5-1,-,TRBD1,14,TRBJ1-1,CASSWTGGYTEAFF,TGCGCCAGCAGCTGGACAGGGGGCTACACTGAAGCTTTCTTT
TRBV15,-,TRBD1,12,TRBJ1-5,CATSRAGGPQHF,TGTGCCACCAGCAGAGCAGGGGGCCCCCAGCATTTT
TRBV24-1,-,TRBD1,18,TRBJ2-2,CATSDFRPTGSNTGELFF,TGTGCCACCAGTGATTTCCGCCCGACAGGGTCGAACACCGGGGAGCTGTTTTTT
TRBV10-2,-,-,13,TRBJ1-1,CASRRGNEEEAFF,TGCGCCAGCCGGAGAGGTAACGAAGAAGAAGCTTTCTTT
TRBV30,-,-,13,TRBJ2-1,CAWRSLAYDEQFF,TGTGCCTGGAGAAGCCTAGCTTACGATGAGCAGTTCTTC
TRBV10-3,-,-,13,TRBJ2-2,CAISESSTGELFF,TGTGCCATCAGTGAGTCCTCCACCGGGGAGCTGTTTTTT
TRBV9,once,TRBD2,14,TRBJ2-1,CASSPREDENEQFF,TGTGCCAGCTCGCCGCGGGAGGACGAGAATGAGCAGTTCTTC
TRBV10-3,-,-,15,TRBJ2-2,CAIRKVAENTGELFF,TGTGCCATCAGGAAGGTTGCGGAGAACACCGGGGAGCTGTTTTTT
TRBV4-2,-,-,14,TRBJ2-7,CASSQDPQAYEQYF,TGTGCCAGCAGCCAAGACCCGCAGGCCTACGAGCAGTACTTC
TRBV2,-,-,13,TRBJ2-1,CASKGEVYNEQFF,TGTGCCAGCAAGGGAGAGGTCTACAATGAGCAGTTCTTC
TRBV7-3,-,-,13,TRBJ1-5,CASSQTGGQPQHF,TGTGCCAGCAGCCAGACAGGAGGACAGCCCCAGCATTTT
TRBV30,-,-,14,TRBJ1-5,CAWRSGLGNQPQHF,TGTGCCTGGAGATCAGGGCTGGGCAATCAGCCCCAGCATTTT
TRBV18,-,TRBD1,13,TRBJ1-2,CASSSDRDYGYTF,TGTGCCAGCTCATCGGACAGGGACTATGGCTACACCTTC
TRBV30,-,-,11,TRBJ2-1,CAWSVLNEQFF,TGTGCCTGGAGCGTACTCAATGAGCAGTTCTTC
TRBV27,-,-,18,TRBJ1-6,CAWRGGLRLAAPNSPLHF,TGTGCCTGGAGGGGGGGGCTTCGCCTCGCGGCTCCTAATTCACCCCTCCACTTT
TRBV7-9,few,TRBD1,15,TRBJ2-7,CASSLAGDSFYEQYF,TGTGCCAGCAGCTTGGCTGGGGACAGCTTCTACGAGCAGTACTTC
TRBV19,-,-,13,TRBJ1-5,CASSSGTRQPQHF,TGTGCCAGTAGTTCAGGGACACGGCAGCCCCAGCATTTT
TRBV9,-,TRBD2,16,TRBJ2-2,CASSVGVREGTGELFF,TGTGCCAGCAGCGTAGGAGTCAGGGAGGGCACCGGGGAGCTGTTTTTT
TRBV3-1/TRBV3-2,-,TRBD2,16,TRBJ2-3,CASSQGAGTSLDTQYF,TGTGCCAGCAGCCAGGGGGCCGGGACTAGCTTAGATACGCAGTATTTT
TRBV3-1/TRBV3-2,-,TRBD2,13,TRBJ2-7,CASSLPGLDEQYF,TGTGCCAGCAGCTTACCTGGACTAGACGAGCAGTACTTC
TRBV2,few,-,15,TRBJ1-6,CASSAEAGRNSPLHF,TGTGCCAGCAGTGCCGAGGCAGGGCGAAATTCACCCCTCCACTTT
TRBV14,few,-,15,TRBJ2-2,CASSLQPLNTGELFF,TGTGCCAGCAGCCTACAACCCCTGAACACCGGGGAGCTGTTTTTT
TRBV15,-,-,15,TRBJ1-6,CATSRDYGVNSPLHF,TGTGCCACCAGCAGAGATTACGGGGTTAATTCACCCCTCCACTTT
TRBV11-2,-,TRBD2,12,TRBJ2-1,CASSLLAARAFF,TGTGCCAGCAGCTTGCTAGCGGCACGGGCGTTCTTC
TRBV11-1,-,-,13,TRBJ2-7,CASSLKGPYEQYF,TGTGCCAGCAGCTTGAAGGGGCCCTACGAGCAGTACTTC
TRBV24-1,once,-,15,TRBJ2-7,CATSEPDSPGGEQYF,TGTGCCACCAGTGAACCTGACTCCCCCGGGGGCGAGCAGTACTTC
TRBV6-1,-,TRBD2,20,TRBJ2-7,CASSDPTGRRLAGVPYEQYF,TGTGCCAGCAGTGACCCGACAGGGCGGCGACTAGCGGGAGTTCCGTACGAGCAGTACTTC